The clone carrying this T cell receptor beta chain was recorded many times. Its antigen is unknown. RNA transcripts gave rise to amplified TCR beta CDR3 regions. Carried out on the TCR CDR3, a first-round RT-PCR used the HTBI primer set. TCRdb re-derived calls from the multiplex PCR reads in MiXCR, one entry per CDR3 protein. The sample lists 250,000 or so distinct CDR3 sequences, 16% seen once, with about 29% in the top ten. The data stem from a study of T cells in Graves' hyperthyroidism and ophthalmopathy. The study's findings and limits: Stable hyperthyroidism was told apart from ophthalmopathy by a model built on 13 V-J features.

V was clipped by 3 bases and J by 2 bases; unmatched bases: 3. This CDR3 is built from 15 residues. Germline V gene data show CDR1 as SNHLY and CDR2 as FYNNEI. The sample comprised blood. The sequence came from a young woman with Graves' ophthalmopathy. The chain employs TRBV2 and TRBJ2-3; 9 nucleotides align to TRBD1. The chain's CDR3 is CASSEGQGNTDTQYF. For the CDR3, the DNA is TGTGCCAGCAGTGAGGGACAGGGAAACACAGATACGCAGTATTTT.